The clone carrying this T cell receptor (beta chain) was detected many times. This sample was taken from a study of identical twins. Trimming at V came to 7 bases and at J to 5 bases, leaving 12 bases not matched to a gene. The CDR3 runs to 15 residues. The germline V gene has CDR1 MNHEY and CDR2 SVGAGI. It was template switching that added a universal primer site, and there were unique molecular identifiers on the cDNA. TCRdb ran MiXCR on the 5' RACE reads and lists one entry per CDR3 protein. The sample shows around 95,000 distinct CDR3 sequences, around 5.5% of them seen only once. This clonotype was sampled from a woman between 50 and 59 years old in good health. Input material: memory T cells sorted from blood. The chain has TRBV6-5 and TRBJ2-3, with 7 bases identical to TRBD2. CDR3 sequence: CASTDGGRAVDTQYF. As DNA, the CDR3 is TGTGCCAGCACCGACGGGGGGAGGGCCGTAGATACGCAGTATTTT.